Each of the 21 T cell receptor beta chains below was sequenced from the same sample in a study of shared clonotypes between healthy human individuals. Assay used: immunoSEQ multiplex PCR; TCRdb lists only in-frame clones, some missing. The sample records over 800,000 clones, more than 85% being singletons. Terminally differentiated effector memory CD45RA+ cells were excluded from the naive CD8 cells, which were CD45RO-negative and positively selected for CCR7. The sample consisted of naive CD8+ T cells sorted from blood. These receptors all stem from a man aged 25 to 40 in good health.

V gene TRBV7-9 combines with J gene TRBJ2-3; 10 bases fit TRBD2. The CDR3 extends over 16 amino acids. Germline-derived CDR1 and CDR2 are SEHNR and FQNEAQ (reference sequence). V lost 4 bases to trimming and J lost 4 bases; unmatched junction nucleotides: 8. The CDR3 DNA sequence: TGTGCCAGCAGCTCTAGCGGGAGAAGGTCCGCAGATACGCAGTATTTT. Protein sequence: CASSSSGRRSADTQYF.

The rearrangement uses TRBV11-2 and TRBJ1-1; possible D gene TRBD1, 6 bases. The CDR3 runs 13 residues. The ends were cut back, 5 bases at V and 3 bases at J, with 10 bases in the middle. Germline V gene data show CDR1 as SGHAT and CDR2 as FQNNGV. The CDR3 region has the DNA TGTGCCAGCAGCCGTGAGGGGGACACTGAAGCTTTCTTT. Protein: CASSREGDTEAFF. The complete variable domain, with remaining parts taken from reference TRBV11-2 and TRBJ1-1, reads EAGVAQSPRYKIIEKRQSVAFWCNPISGHATLYWYQQILGQGPKLLIQFQNNGVVDDSQLPKDRFSAERLKGVDSTLKIQPAKLEDSAVYLCASSREGDTEAFFGQGTRLTVV.

The V call is TRBV27, the J call TRBJ2-1; no clear D. V dropped 5 bases and J dropped 7 bases, with 12 bases sitting between them. Germline V lookup: CDR1 MNHEY, CDR2 SMNVEV (reference sequence). The CDR3 loop spans 13 amino acids. The CDR3 loop is CASSPRDRNEQFF. CDR3 sequence (DNA): TGTGCCAGCAGTCCCCGAGACCGTAATGAGCAGTTCTTC.

With respect to this clone: In the same sample, other DNA sequences code for this CDR3. This chain uses TRBV6-5 with TRBJ2-1, with 8 positions matching TRBD2. There are 12 residues in the CDR3. Germline lookup yields CDR1 MNHEY and CDR2 SVGAGI. V dropped 4 bases and J dropped 7; count of bases not matched to a gene: 0. This CDR3 reads CASSSSGNEQFF. In DNA, the CDR3 is TGTGCCAGCAGTTCTAGCGGGAATGAGCAGTTCTTC.

The V call is TRBV30, the J call TRBJ1-2; the match to TRBD1 covers 7 bases. The germline V gene has CDR1 GTSNPN and CDR2 SVGIG (reference sequence). The V segment lost 4 bases and the J segment 6 bases; nucleotides outside the gene matches: 14. The CDR3 has 15 amino acids. The CDR3 is CAWKPRQGLGNGYTF. The CDR3, as DNA: TGTGCCTGGAAGCCGCGACAGGGCCTAGGGAATGGCTACACCTTC.

V is TRBV5-6 and J is TRBJ2-7; TRBD2 agrees at 15 bases. With V trimmed by 3 bases and J by 3 bases, 7 bases remained unmatched. The CDR3 has 17 residues. Germline loops: CDR1 SGHDT, CDR2 YYEEEE. The CDR3 reads CASSSEGLAGGFYEQYF. CDR3 bases: TGTGCCAGCAGCTCGGAGGGACTAGCGGGAGGATTCTACGAGCAGTACTTC.

The chain is built from TRBV11-2 and TRBJ2-3; D is unresolved. The length of the CDR3 is 13 residues. Trimming cost V 0 bases and J 6 bases, with 7 bases left between them. Germline V lookup: CDR1 SGHAT, CDR2 FQNNGV. The CDR3 is CASSLEVFDTQYF. Here the CDR3 DNA reads TGTGCCAGCAGCTTAGAAGTCTTCGATACGCAGTATTTT.

The chain combines TRBV7-9 with TRBJ2-7; D may correspond to TRBD1 or TRBD2 (6 bases each). CDR1 and CDR2 from the germline V gene are SEHNR and FQNEAQ (reference sequence). The CDR3 totals 12 residues. Trimming stripped 10 bases from V and 5 bases from J, with 15 bases between. The CDR3 coding sequence is TGTGCCACCGGGGGCAGGGAAAACGAGCAGTACTTC. Protein product: CATGGRENEQYF.

By proportion, this clone is medium-sized (0.01 to 0.1%). The chain recombines TRBV7-9 with TRBJ1-5; TRBD1 matches 7 bases. This CDR3 has 14 amino acids. The germline V gene has CDR1 SEHNR and CDR2 FQNEAQ (reference sequence). V lost 5 bases to trimming and J lost 6 bases; unmatched junction nucleotides: 7. CDR3 sequence reads: CASSAGGFGQPQHF. Here the CDR3 DNA reads TGTGCCAGCAGCGCAGGGGGGTTTGGTCAGCCCCAGCATTTT.

This sequence joins TRBV4-2 and TRBJ2-7, with D tentatively TRBD1 or TRBD2 (5 bases each). This CDR3 has 15 amino acids. Germline CDR1 LGHNA, CDR2 YNFKEQ. Trimming removed 2 bases at V and 3 bases at J, with 14 bases between. The CDR3, as DNA: TGTGCCAGCAGCCAAAAGGGGACGGGGCGCTACGAGCAGTACTTC. Amino acids: CASSQKGTGRYEQYF.

This sequence joins TRBV4-1 and TRBJ1-5; tentatively, D is TRBD1 (5 bases). Germline values: CDR1 MGHRA, CDR2 YSYEKL. Deletions cut 1 base from V and 0 bases from J, with 10 bases between. CDR3 size: 16 residues. CDR3 in DNA: TGCGCCAGCAGCCAAGGTGCGGGGCCTAGCAATCAGCCCCAGCATTTT. This encodes CASSQGAGPSNQPQHF.

The rearrangement links TRBV18 to TRBJ2-7; D remains unclear. V was shortened by 0 bases and J by 7 bases, with 7 bases between the two germline ends. The germline CDR1 and CDR2 sequences are KGHSH and LQKENI. The CDR3 loop spans 12 amino acids. This CDR3 is CASSPPDLEQYF. The CDR3 nucleotides are TGTGCCAGCTCACCACCCGACCTTGAGCAGTACTTC.

The rearrangement joins TRBV9 to TRBJ2-1, with TRBD2 as a possible D gene (5 bases). This CDR3 comprises 15 residues. Trimming cost V 4 bases and J 3 bases, with 14 bases left between them. Germline-derived CDR1 and CDR2 are SGDLS and YYNGEE. CDR3 residues: CASSPSGNNYNEQFF. DNA of the CDR3: TGTGCCAGCAGCCCCTCCGGGAACAACTACAATGAGCAGTTCTTC.

The CDR3, as DNA: TGTGCCAGCAGTTTAAGGTCTAGTAGCTATGAGCAGTTCTTC. Its protein is CASSLRSSSYEQFF. The chain is built from TRBV27 and TRBJ2-1; no clear D gene. The CDR3 totals 14 residues. CDR1 is MNHEY and CDR2 is SMNVEV in the germline V gene (reference sequence). Between the trimmed V and J ends, which lost 2 bases and 8 bases, there was a span of 13 bases.

As for this clone: Other DNA sequences in the sample encode the same CDR3. The V and J genes are TRBV10-3 and TRBJ2-7; 16 nucleotides line up with TRBD2. Germline loops: CDR1 ENHRY, CDR2 SYGVKD. Losses at the gene ends were 6 bases for V and 1 base for J; bases not matched to a gene: 3. The CDR3 contains 16 residues. The CDR3 nucleotides read TGTGCCATCAGCGAGGGACTAGCGGGAGGGTCCTACGAGCAGTACTTC. Its protein product is CAISEGLAGGSYEQYF.

The rearrangement links TRBV19 to TRBJ2-3; 9 bases match TRBD2. Germline V gene lookup returns CDR1 LNHDA and CDR2 SQIVND (reference sequence). V was clipped by 5 bases and J by 5 bases; unmatched bases: 17. This CDR3 has 18 amino acids. This CDR3 is CASSQPPSGTFTGDTQYF. For the CDR3, the DNA is TGTGCCAGTAGTCAACCCCCTAGCGGGACTTTCACGGGAGATACGCAGTATTTT.

This chain connects TRBV14 to TRBJ2-5; D is unresolved. The CDR3 extends over 15 amino acids. Germline V lookup: CDR1 SGHDN, CDR2 FVKESK. V was clipped by 1 base and J by 5 bases, with 14 bases between them. In DNA, the CDR3 is TGTGCCAGCAGCCAAGGGATTTCCAAGAGGGAGACCCAGTACTTC. Its protein is CASSQGISKRETQYF.

The chain uses TRBV2 and TRBJ2-7; D not resolved. There are 11 residues in the CDR3. V was cut by 7 bases and J by 3 bases, with 7 bases left in between. Germline lookup yields CDR1 SNHLY and CDR2 FYNNEI. In DNA form, the CDR3 reads TGTGCCAGCACGGCAGACTACGAGCAGTACTTC. Protein: CASTADYEQYF. The full variable domain, completed using reference TRBV2 and TRBJ2-7, is EPEVTQTPSHQVTQMGQEVILRCVPISNHLYFYWYRQILGQKVEFLVSFYNNEISEKSEIFDDQFSVERPDGSNFTLKIRSTKLEDSAMYFCASTADYEQYFGPGTRLTVT.

The chain carries TRBV7-2 and TRBJ1-1; 9 bases map to TRBD1. Germline V gene lookup returns CDR1 SGHTA and CDR2 FQGNSA. The V and J ends lost 7 bases and 2 bases, in that order; junction bases with no gene match: 8. The CDR3 runs to 15 residues. The DNA of the CDR3 is TGTGCCAGCAACCCCGCGACAGGGGGAAACACTGAAGCTTTCTTT. It yields the protein CASNPATGGNTEAFF. Combining the CDR3 with reference TRBV7-2 and TRBJ1-1 gives the whole variable domain GAGVSQSPSNKVTEKGKDVELRCDPISGHTALYWYRQSLGQGLEFLIYFQGNSAPDKSGLPSDRFSAERTGGSVSTLTIQRTQQEDSAVYLCASNPATGGNTEAFFGQGTRLTVV.

The chain uses TRBV18 and TRBJ2-1; D is perhaps TRBD2 (6 bases). V was cut by 4 bases and J by 1 base, with 17 bases left in between. The CDR3 is 17 amino acids. Germline V gene sequence: CDR1 KGHSH, CDR2 LQKENI. The CDR3 DNA follows: TGTGCCAGCTCACGCCCCCGGGACTCAACTTCCTACAATGAGCAGTTCTTC. Its protein is CASSRPRDSTSYNEQFF.

The chain links TRBV5-1 to TRBJ2-3, with 9 bases matching TRBD2. Losses at the gene ends were 0 bases for V and 4 bases for J; bases not matched to a gene: 12. CDR1 is SGHRS, CDR2 YFSETQ, per germline. This CDR3 is built from 18 residues. CDR3 sequence (DNA): TGCGCCAGCAGCTTGGGCTGGCGGGAGGGCCGGGGGGCAGATACGCAGTATTTT. Its translation: CASSLGWREGRGADTQYF.